Below, 19 T cell receptor beta chains from the same sample are listed, as sequenced in a study of T-cell memory formation after mild COVID-19 (dated by TCRdb to about 2021). The library was built by means of 5' RACE. Sequenced on an Illumina NovaSeq 6000. In TCRdb, the public reads were trimmed at Q25 with fastp and aligned with MiXCR, with productive beta chains retained. Entries are consolidated by CDR3 protein sequence, retaining the most common genes and DNA. The table for this sample lists around 30,000 distinct CDR3 sequences; around 10% of them were counted only once. Of the sample, roughly 15% is held by the ten largest clones. Source material: PBMCs or a T cell subset sorted from them (not recorded which). These TCRs come from an adult woman who had mild COVID-19 (a few samples of this study predate the infection). The sample titles of this study are shuffled in the database, so cell type and time point are left out; the donor was told from shared clones.

This clonotype was found many times. The genes are TRBV20-1 and TRBJ1-6, with D maybe TRBD1 (6 bases). Deletions cut 5 bases from V and 8 bases from J, with 19 bases between. The CDR3 is 15 residues long. CDR1 is DFQATT and CDR2 is SNEGSKA in the germline V gene (reference sequence). The CDR3 loop reads CSAALGGQGYSPLHF. The CDR3 region has the DNA TGCAGTGCTGCTCTGGGGGGGCAGGGCTATTCACCCCTCCACTTT.

This clonotype was counted between two and nine times. The chain combines TRBV7-9 with TRBJ1-2; D call uncertain. This CDR3 region has 12 residues. The V and J ends lost 1 base and 4 bases respectively, with 4 bases between them. CDR1 is SEHNR, CDR2 FQNEAQ, per germline (reference sequence). The CDR3 DNA sequence: TGTGCCAGCAGCTTAGAAAGCTATGGCTACACCTTC. Protein: CASSLESYGYTF.

This clonotype was picked up many times. The gene calls are TRBV12-3 or TRBV12-4 and TRBJ2-3; TRBD2 aligns across 10 bases. The CDR3 covers 15 residues. J gave up 5 bases and V 5 bases, and 7 bases lay outside the gene matches. CDR3 residues: CASSTAGGKGDTQYF. CDR3 coding DNA: TGTGCCAGCAGTACAGCGGGAGGGAAGGGAGATACGCAGTATTTT.

This clonotype was seen ten or more times. V gene TRBV5-1 combines with J gene TRBJ2-7; 13 positions agree with TRBD2. The CDR3 totals 18 residues. Germline loops: CDR1 SGHRS, CDR2 YFSETQ. Germline trimming cut 4 bases from V and 4 bases from J; bases unmatched to any gene: 14. CDR3 in DNA: TGCGCCAGCAGCCCCGGGACTAGCGGGGCCATCTCCCCGTACGAGCAGTACTTC. Its protein is CASSPGTSGAISPYEQYF.

The rearrangement links TRBV9 to TRBJ2-1; 10 bases fit TRBD2. CDR3 size: 15 residues. With 3 bases clipped from V and 9 bases from J, the junction kept 9 bases outside the gene matches. Germline V CDR1 and CDR2: SGDLS, YYNGEE. The DNA for the CDR3 is TGTGCCAGCAGCGAGGACATAGCGGGGGGTGGTGAGCAGTTCTTC. This gives the protein CASSEDIAGGGEQFF.

The sample holds many counts of this clonotype. This chain uses TRBV24-1 with TRBJ1-1; D ambiguous. Trimming cost V 5 bases and J 0 bases, with 3 bases left between them. The germline V gene has CDR1 KGHDR and CDR2 SFDVKD. The CDR3 runs 12 residues. The CDR3 is CATSGLNTEAFF. The DNA for the CDR3 is TGTGCCACCAGTGGACTGAACACTGAAGCTTTCTTT.

In this sample, this clonotype turned up many times. This sequence joins TRBV5-4 and TRBJ2-3, with a tentative D call TRBD2 (6 bases). V lost 4 bases and J lost 5, with 17 bases in between. There are 15 residues in the CDR3. Germline CDR1 and CDR2: SGHNT and YYREEE (reference sequence). CDR3 coding DNA: TGTGCCAGCAGCCGGGCGGCGACGCGGGAAGATACGCAGTATTTT. Translated, it gives CASSRAATREDTQYF. The full variable domain, with the rest looked up from reference TRBV5-4 and TRBJ2-3, is ETGVTQSPTHLIKTRGQQVTLRCSSQSGHNTVSWYQQALGQGPQFIFQYYREEENGRGNFPPRFSGLQFPNYSSELNVNALELDDSALYLCASSRAATREDTQYFGPGTRLTVL.

This clonotype has ten or more counts. The genes are TRBV12-3 or TRBV12-4 and TRBJ2-7; D possibly corresponds to TRBD2 (7 bases). Trimming took 6 bases from V and 5 from J, leaving 14 bases between them. This CDR3 has 13 residues. The CDR3 DNA follows: TGTGCCAGCAGAGGGGGGGTACCTGACGAGCAGTACTTC. Its protein is CASRGGVPDEQYF.

This clonotype has a count of ten or more. The chain links TRBV20-1 to TRBJ1-2, with D unclear. Trimming took 0 bases from V and 7 from J, leaving 21 bases between them. Germline CDR1 is DFQATT and CDR2 is SNEGSKA (reference sequence). This CDR3 is built from 16 residues. The CDR3 loop reads CSARESGGSRPSGYTF. The CDR3 nucleotides are TGCAGTGCTAGAGAAAGTGGTGGGTCCAGACCCTCTGGCTACACCTTC.

This clonotype has at least ten counts. CDR3 sequence: CASSPTGSNYGYTF. The CDR3 nucleotides read TGTGCCAGCAGTCCGACAGGGTCTAACTATGGCTACACCTTC. V is TRBV6-4 and J is TRBJ1-2, with 7 bases that match TRBD1. The CDR3 totals 14 residues. Unmatched junction bases numbered 3, after V lost 5 bases and J lost 0 bases. The germline gives CDR1 MRHNA, CDR2 SNTAGT.

This clonotype was seen ten or more times. The rearrangement links TRBV5-1 to TRBJ1-1; D is ambiguous. Germline values: CDR1 SGHRS, CDR2 YFSETQ. The ends were cut back, 5 bases at V and 2 bases at J, with 10 bases in the middle. The CDR3 length is 13 residues. The CDR3 nucleotides are TGCGCCAGCAGTAGCACAGACAACACTGAAGCTTTCTTT. Translated: CASSSTDNTEAFF.

At least ten counts were recorded for this clonotype. Here the CDR3 reads CASSLGGGVSGNTIYF. CDR3 bases: TGTGCCAGCAGCTTAGGTGGGGGGGTCTCTGGAAACACCATATATTTT. The gene calls are TRBV7-6 and TRBJ1-3, with a possible D match to TRBD1 (5 bases). Germline V gives CDR1 SGHVS, CDR2 FNYEAQ. V lost 1 base and J 0 bases, leaving 10 bases between the germline ends. The CDR3 extends over 16 amino acids.

This clonotype was recorded at least ten times. CDR3 region: CASSYSGPGISPQHF. The CDR3 nucleotides read TGTGCCAGCAGTTACTCCGGACCGGGAATCAGCCCCCAGCATTTT. V and J are TRBV6-5 and TRBJ1-5; D remains unclear. Deletions cut 0 bases from V and 10 bases from J, with 16 bases between. CDR1 is MNHEY and CDR2 is SVGAGI in the germline V gene. This CDR3 is 15 amino acids long.

This chain links TRBV6-2 or TRBV6-3 with TRBJ2-7; 8 nucleotides agree with TRBD1. The germline V gene encodes CDR1 MNHEY and CDR2 SVGEGT. V lost 7 bases to trimming and J lost 0 bases; unmatched junction nucleotides: 5. The CDR3 length is 14 residues. CDR3 amino acids: CASTTGQDSYEQYF. Written as DNA, the CDR3 is TGTGCCAGCACCACGGGACAGGACTCCTACGAGCAGTACTTC.

This clonotype was picked up many times. The V call is TRBV12-3 or TRBV12-4, the J call TRBJ2-7, with D hard to call. The CDR3 totals 12 residues. V was cut by 1 base and J by 6 bases, with 7 bases left in between. The CDR3 nucleotides read TGTGCCAGCAGTTTAGGGGCAGGCGAGCAGTACTTC. It yields the protein CASSLGAGEQYF.

The rearrangement links TRBV12-3 or TRBV12-4 to TRBJ1-1; D gene unclear. The CDR3 has 14 amino acids. The V and J ends lost 6 bases and 6 bases respectively, with 17 bases between them. CDR3 DNA: TGTGCCAGCAGCGACCCTCAGGACGGCGCTGAAGCTTTCTTT. This gives the protein CASSDPQDGAEAFF.

A few counts support this clonotype. At one of its ends the junction is not consistent with the germline gene, which may arise from a read error. CDR3 protein: CASSRQGAELF. DNA for the CDR3: TGTGCCAGTAGTCGACAGGGCGCCGAGCTCTTC. The chain couples TRBV19 to TRBJ1-2; 7 bases align to TRBD1. Germline V lookup: CDR1 LNHDA, CDR2 SQIVND (reference sequence). This CDR3 is built from 11 residues.

This clonotype has a count of ten or more. An end of the junction does not agree with germline; a read error may underlie this. The chain combines TRBV7-8 with TRBJ1-5; D may be TRBD1 (6 bases). The CDR3 spans 14 residues. Germline V CDR1 and CDR2: SGHVS, FQNEAQ. Written as DNA, the CDR3 is TGTGCCAGCACCTTAAGGGGGGATTTTGGGCCCCAGCATTTT. It is translated as CASTLRGDFGPQHF.

The chain links TRBV20-1 to TRBJ2-5, with D tentatively TRBD1 (6 bases). Between the trimmed V and J ends, which lost 5 bases and 4 bases, there was a span of 11 bases. The CDR3 loop spans 12 amino acids. Germline CDR1 is DFQATT and CDR2 is SNEGSKA (reference sequence). In DNA, the CDR3 is TGCAGTGCTGATAAGGGGGTAGAGACCCAGTACTTC. This translates into CSADKGVETQYF.